This T cell receptor (beta chain) was sequenced in a study of cytomegalovirus exposure and HLA in healthy donors. General study findings and limits: Researchers reported in a later analysis that a missense DCLRE1C variant was tied to TCR beta V- and J-gene trimming. Reportedly, cytomegalovirus status was diagnosed with high sensitivity and specificity.

With regard to this clone: What it binds is not known.

Primers for the PCR totalled 60 Vbeta and 13 Jbeta. Generated by immunoSEQ multiplex PCR, the TCRdb table keeps only in-frame clones and is missing some. The table shows tens of thousands of clones, with over 70% occurring only once. Unmatched junction bases numbered 8, after V lost 0 bases and J lost 4 bases. The germline gives CDR1 LGHNA, CDR2 YSLEER. The CDR3 consists of 16 residues. The chain has TRBV4-3 and TRBJ1-1; 7 nucleotides agree with TRBD1. Sequencing was performed on PBMCs. This sequence originates from a man aged 45-65 years in good health and CMV-seronegative. The CDR3 protein is CASSQEFDRETTEAFF. CDR3 DNA sequence: TGCGCCAGCAGCCAAGAATTCGACAGGGAAACCACTGAAGCTTTCTTT.